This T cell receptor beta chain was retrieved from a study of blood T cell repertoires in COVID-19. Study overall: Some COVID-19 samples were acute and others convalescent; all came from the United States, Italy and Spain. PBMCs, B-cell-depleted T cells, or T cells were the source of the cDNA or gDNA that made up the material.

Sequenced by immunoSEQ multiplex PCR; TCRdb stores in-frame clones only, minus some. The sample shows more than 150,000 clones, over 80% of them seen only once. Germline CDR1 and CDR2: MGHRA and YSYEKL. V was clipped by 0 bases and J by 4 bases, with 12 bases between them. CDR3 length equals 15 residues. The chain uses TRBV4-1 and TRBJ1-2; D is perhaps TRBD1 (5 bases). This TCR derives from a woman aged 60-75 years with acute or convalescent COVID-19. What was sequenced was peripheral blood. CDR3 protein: CASSQETGRSYGYTF. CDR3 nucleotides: TGCGCCAGCAGCCAAGAAACAGGTCGGAGCTATGGCTACACCTTC.